The entry below gives a single TCR beta chain sequence along with its context. Between the trimmed V and J ends, which lost 5 bases and 3 bases, there was a span of 5 bases. Germline V gene data show CDR1 as MDHEN and CDR2 as SYDVKM. This CDR3 contains 11 residues. This specimen comes from a study of CD8 T cell repertoires and HIV-1 epitope variants. Overall study context: Separate wells received one of Twenty-five Gag or Nef variant peptides. Epitopes were three Gag families plus Nef HW9 and YT9.

Sequencing of TCR beta CDR3 used immunoSEQ survey depth. TCRdb keeps only in-frame clones here, not all; method: immunoSEQ multiplex PCR. The sample lists 80,000 to 95,000 clones, 70% to 75% occurring once. Sequenced material: uncultured baseline CD8+ T cells from peripheral blood mononuclear cells (PBMCs). The origin of this receptor is a male donor with HIV. V is TRBV28 and J is TRBJ2-7; D call uncertain. As DNA, the CDR3 is TGTGCCAGCAGTATTAACTACGAGCAGTACTTC. This encodes CASSINYEQYF.